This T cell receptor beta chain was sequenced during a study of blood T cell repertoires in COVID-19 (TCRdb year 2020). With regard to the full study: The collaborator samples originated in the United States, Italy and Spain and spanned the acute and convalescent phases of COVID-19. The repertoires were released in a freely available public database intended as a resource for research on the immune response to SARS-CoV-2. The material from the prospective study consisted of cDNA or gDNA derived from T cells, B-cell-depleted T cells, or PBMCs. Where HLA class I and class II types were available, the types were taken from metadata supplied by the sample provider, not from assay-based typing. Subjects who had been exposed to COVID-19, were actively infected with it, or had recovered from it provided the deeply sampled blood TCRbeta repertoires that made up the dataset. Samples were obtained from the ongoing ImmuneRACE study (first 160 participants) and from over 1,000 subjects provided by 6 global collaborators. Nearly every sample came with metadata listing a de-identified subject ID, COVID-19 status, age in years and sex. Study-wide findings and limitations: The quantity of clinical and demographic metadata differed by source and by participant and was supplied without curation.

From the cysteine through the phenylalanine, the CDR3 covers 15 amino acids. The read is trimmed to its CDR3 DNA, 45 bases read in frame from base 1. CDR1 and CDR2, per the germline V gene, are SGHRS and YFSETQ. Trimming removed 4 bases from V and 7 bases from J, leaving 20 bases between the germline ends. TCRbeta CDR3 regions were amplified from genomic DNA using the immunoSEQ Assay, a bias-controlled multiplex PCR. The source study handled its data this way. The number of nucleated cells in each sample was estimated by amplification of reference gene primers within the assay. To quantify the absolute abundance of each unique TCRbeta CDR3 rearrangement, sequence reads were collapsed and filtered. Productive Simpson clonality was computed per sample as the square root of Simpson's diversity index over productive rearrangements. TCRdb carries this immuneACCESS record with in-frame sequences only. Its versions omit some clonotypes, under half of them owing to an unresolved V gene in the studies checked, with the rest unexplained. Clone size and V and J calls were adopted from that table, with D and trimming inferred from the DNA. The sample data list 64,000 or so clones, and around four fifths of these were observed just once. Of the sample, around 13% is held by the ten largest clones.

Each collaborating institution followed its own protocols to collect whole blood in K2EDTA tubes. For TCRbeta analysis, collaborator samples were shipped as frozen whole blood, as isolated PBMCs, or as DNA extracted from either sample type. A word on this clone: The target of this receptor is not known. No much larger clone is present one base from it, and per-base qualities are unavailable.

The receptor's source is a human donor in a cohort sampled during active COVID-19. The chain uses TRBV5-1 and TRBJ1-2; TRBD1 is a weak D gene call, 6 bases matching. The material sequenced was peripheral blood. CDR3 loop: CASSLAQEGEGGYTF. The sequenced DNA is TGCGCCAGCAGCCTGGCCCAGGAGGGGGAGGGTGGCTACACCTTC.